This TCR beta chain was identified in a study of blood T cell repertoires in COVID-19. Study-level background: Acute and convalescent COVID-19 specimens originated in the United States, Italy and Spain. PBMCs, B-cell-depleted T cells, or T cells were the source of the cDNA or gDNA that made up the material.

This clone occurred a few times. The CDR3 has 16 residues. Losses at the gene ends were 6 bases for V and 2 bases for J; bases not matched to a gene: 7. Per germline, CDR1 SGHTA and CDR2 FQGNSA. As processed by the authors: By means of reference gene primer amplification, nucleated cell counts were estimated. Sequenced by immunoSEQ multiplex PCR; TCRdb stores in-frame clones only, minus some. For V, J and clone size, that table is used; D and trimming come from the DNA. The profile shows about 86,000 clones, over 80% of them singletons. The sequence derives from a man between 45 and 60 years old with acute or convalescent COVID-19. Sequencing was carried out using peripheral blood. This chain connects TRBV7-2 to TRBJ2-1, with 10 bases fitting TRBD2. The CDR3: CASRASSGGTYNEQFF. CDR3 coding DNA: TGTGCCAGCAGAGCGTCTAGCGGGGGTACCTACAATGAGCAGTTCTTC. Using reference TRBV7-2 and TRBJ2-1 for the parts outside the CDR3, the full variable domain is GAGVSQSPSNKVTEKGKDVELRCDPISGHTALYWYRQSLGQGLEFLIYFQGNSAPDKSGLPSDRFSAERTGGSVSTLTIQRTQQEDSAVYLCASRASSGGTYNEQFFGPGTRLTVL.